A selection of T cell receptor beta chains follows, all from one sample in a study of a mutant IDH1 vaccine in newly diagnosed glioma. Profiling relied on immunoSEQ multiplex PCR, and the TCRdb table lists in-frame clones only, not all of them. The top ten clones hold about 5% of a sample with over 35,000 clones, roughly 79% of them seen once. Their recognized antigens are unknown. The sequences come from PBMCs, collected from a glioma patient whose treatment included an IDH1 peptide vaccine. The receptors here all came from a man aged 35 to 55 with glioma. CDR3s include the opening cysteine and the closing phenylalanine or tryptophan. The D gene is left open where the match is weak. Where a row states a size, it is once, few, many or the class of an expanded clone; other rows omit it.

TRBV30	TRBJ2-7	12	NA	NA	TGTGCCTGGATACAGAATCCCTACGAGCAGTACTTC	CAWIQNPYEQYF
TRBV5-8	TRBJ1-1	14	NA	NA	TGTGCCAGCAGAAACTACGGCCCGAACACTGAAGCTTTCTTT	CASRNYGPNTEAFF
TRBV5-1	TRBJ2-5	15	NA	TRBD2	TGCGCCAGCAGCCTTTTAGCGGGACTGAAAGAGACCCAGTACTTC	CASSLLAGLKETQYF
TRBV4-3	TRBJ2-1	12	once	NA	TGCGCCAGCAGCCAAACTAGCAATGAGCAGTTCTTC	CASSQTSNEQFF
TRBV9	TRBJ1-2	15	NA	NA	TGTGCCAGCAGCGTAGCTGGCAGCCCTAAGGATGGCTACACCTTC	CASSVAGSPKDGYTF
TRBV7-2	TRBJ2-2	15	NA	TRBD2	TGTGCCAGCAGCACTAGCGGGAGAGGTCCCGGGGAGCTGTTTTTT	CASSTSGRGPGELFF
TRBV29-1	TRBJ2-3	12	NA	NA	TGCAGCGTTGAACTACCCACGCATACGCAGTATTTT	CSVELPTHTQYF
TRBV5-4	TRBJ2-2	15	NA	TRBD1	TGTGCCAGCAGCCCGGGACAGGGGAACACCGGGGAGCTGTTTTTT	CASSPGQGNTGELFF
TRBV7-3	TRBJ1-5	14	medium-sized	NA	TGTGCCAGCAGCTTAACGGGGGGCAATCAGCCCCAGCATTTT	CASSLTGGNQPQHF
TRBV5-1	TRBJ1-3	16	once	NA	TGCGCCAGCAGCTTGGCCATGGAACAGCGTGGAAACACCATATATTTT	CASSLAMEQRGNTIYF
TRBV5-1	TRBJ2-1	17	once	TRBD2	TGCGCCAGCAGCTTTAGCGGGAGTGCGAGCTCCTACAATGAGCAGTTCTTC	CASSFSGSASSYNEQFF
TRBV9	TRBJ2-1	16	NA	TRBD2	TGTGCCAGCAGCGTAGGTCCTAGCGGGGTTTACAATGAGCAGTTCTTC	CASSVGPSGVYNEQFF
TRBV10-2	TRBJ1-1	13	NA	NA	TGCGCCAGCCGTCCGGGGGGGAATACTGAAGCTTTCTTT	CASRPGGNTEAFF
TRBV30	TRBJ1-5	14	medium-sized	NA	TGTGCCTGGAGTGCCGCAGGAGACAATCAGCCCCAGCATTTT	CAWSAAGDNQPQHF
TRBV5-6	TRBJ1-1	14	NA	TRBD1	TGTGCCAGCAGCCCGGGACAGTCGAACACTGAAGCTTTCTTT	CASSPGQSNTEAFF
TRBV19	TRBJ2-5	13	NA	NA	TGTGCCAGTAGTAGAGGGTTCCAAGAGACCCAGTACTTC	CASSRGFQETQYF
TRBV11-2	TRBJ2-2	14	NA	NA	TGTGCCAGCAGCTTCCGGATCAACACCGGGGAGCTGTTTTTT	CASSFRINTGELFF
TRBV7-9	TRBJ1-1	13	NA	NA	TGTGCCAGCAGCTCCCGGGAGTACACTGAAGCTTTCTTT	CASSSREYTEAFF
TRBV5-1	TRBJ2-5	14	NA	TRBD1	TGCGCCAGCAGCTTGGAGGGGGCCGGCCGGGCCCAGTACTTC	CASSLEGAGRAQYF
TRBV4-2	TRBJ2-3	16	NA	NA	TGTGCCAGCAGCCAACTTCTGCCGGGGGCAACAGATACGCAGTATTTT	CASSQLLPGATDTQYF
TRBV6-1	TRBJ2-7	12	NA	TRBD1	TGTGCCACACAGGACAGGGTGAACGAGCAGTACTTC	CATQDRVNEQYF
TRBV25-1	TRBJ2-7	15	NA	NA	TGTGCCAGCAGAGGGGAGAGTTTTCGGTTCTACGAGCAGTACTTC	CASRGESFRFYEQYF
TRBV5-5	TRBJ1-5	15	NA	TRBD1	TGTGCCAGCAGTCGGGGGACAGGGATGAATCAGCCCCAGCATTTT	CASSRGTGMNQPQHF
TRBV7-2	TRBJ2-3	15	NA	TRBD2	TGTGCCAGCAGCCCAGCGGGGGTGACGGGGGATACGCAGTATTTT	CASSPAGVTGDTQYF
TRBV15	TRBJ2-7	12	few	NA	TGTGCCATTTCGGACGGTATCTACGAGCAGTACTTC	CAISDGIYEQYF